A selection of T cell receptor beta chains follows, all from one sample in a study of shared clonotypes between healthy human individuals. Clones were read by immunoSEQ multiplex PCR, and TCRdb kept only the in-frame ones, dropping some. Of 1.5 million to 1.9 million clones listed, approximately 98% are singletons. Sequenced sample: naive CD4+ T cells sorted from blood. These receptors all stem from a man aged 25 to 40 in good health. Each CDR3 is given with its conserved first and last residue. Clone size is not always given. Where it is, it says once, few, many or a class for expanded clones.

J,size,V,CDR3
TRBJ2-5,NA,TRBV29-1,CSVVGGQETQYF
TRBJ2-7,NA,TRBV27,CASMRTGPTSVGEQYF
TRBJ1-5,NA,TRBV15,CATSTGQGARNQPQHF
TRBJ1-4,NA,TRBV27,CASSTSYEKLFF
TRBJ1-3,NA,TRBV10-2,CASRGTVSGNTIYF
TRBJ1-1,NA,TRBV7-9,CASSSTSGGVTEAFF
TRBJ1-5,NA,TRBV15,CATSPKDSRRQPQHF
TRBJ2-7,NA,TRBV15,CATSGGLAGTYEQYF
TRBJ2-3,NA,TRBV15,CATSRDYSGSTDTQYF
TRBJ2-1,NA,TRBV5-4,CASSSLLAERHNEQFF
TRBJ1-1,NA,TRBV19,CASSTYRGPSTEAFF
TRBJ2-1,NA,TRBV11-3,CASSPALAGGSNEQFF
TRBJ1-1,once,TRBV7-2,CASSLRQGNTEAFF
TRBJ1-4,NA,TRBV10-3,CAISEGAGEKLFF
TRBJ2-1,NA,TRBV5-1,CASSTAGDHNEQFF
TRBJ2-3,NA,TRBV10-2,CASLPTSGTDTQYF
TRBJ2-1,NA,TRBV28,CASSYSGPQFF
TRBJ2-3,NA,TRBV5-5,CASSFTGGTDTQYF
TRBJ2-1,NA,TRBV10-2,CASSEPPRHSSYNEQFF
TRBJ2-1,NA,TRBV29-1,CSVEAREGSYNEQFF
TRBJ2-7,NA,TRBV9,CASSVAGQGTYEQYF